A single sample gave rise to the 4 T cell receptor beta chains below, sequenced in a study of blood T cell repertoires in COVID-19. Method: immunoSEQ multiplex PCR; TCRdb's copy keeps in-frame clones and lacks some. In the table there are 85,000 to 90,000 clones, around 80% of which are singletons. Material: peripheral blood. The origin of the receptors is a woman at least 80 years old with acute or convalescent COVID-19.

This clone has only one observation. V is TRBV27 and J is TRBJ1-4; 8 nucleotides line up with TRBD1. In germline, CDR1 is MNHEY, CDR2 SMNVEV (reference sequence). V shed 8 bases, J shed 0 bases, and the junction held 17 bases outside the gene matches. The CDR3 extends over 19 amino acids. CDR3 residues: CASHIPTGDEKATNEKLFF. The CDR3 bases are TGTGCCAGCCATATACCGACAGGGGACGAAAAGGCAACTAATGAAAAACTGTTTTTT.

The chain recombines TRBV6-5 with TRBJ1-4; 10 nucleotides align to TRBD1. From germline, CDR1 is MNHEY and CDR2 SVGAGI. The V and J ends lost 8 bases and 8 bases, in that order; junction bases with no gene match: 8. The CDR3 covers 14 residues. DNA of the CDR3: TGTGCCAGCCGTCTGGACAGGGGGGGCGAAAAACTGTTTTTT. Protein product: CASRLDRGGEKLFF.

V usage is TRBV27 and J usage is TRBJ2-7; 10 nucleotides agree with TRBD2. V lost 3 bases to trimming and J lost 2 bases; unmatched junction nucleotides: 13. Germline lookup yields CDR1 MNHEY and CDR2 SMNVEV (reference sequence). The CDR3 runs 18 residues. The CDR3: CASSFRVSTSGAAYEQYF. CDR3 sequence (DNA): TGTGCCAGCAGTTTCAGGGTTTCAACTAGCGGGGCCGCCTACGAGCAGTACTTC.

This clone was seen a handful of times. The rearrangement links TRBV5-1 to TRBJ2-1; possibly TRBD1 for D (6 bases). The CDR3 has 18 residues. Germline lookup yields CDR1 SGHRS and CDR2 YFSETQ. The V end lost 3 bases, the J end lost 1 base, and 20 bases lay between the germline ends. CDR3 region: CASSWAVGAPQSYNEQFF. The CDR3 coding sequence is TGCGCCAGCAGCTGGGCGGTGGGGGCGCCTCAATCCTACAATGAGCAGTTCTTC.